The rows below give T cell receptor beta chains drawn from one sample of a study of shared clonotypes between healthy human individuals. Sequenced by immunoSEQ multiplex PCR; TCRdb stores in-frame clones only, minus some. The sample has some 480,000 clones, 79% seen once; the top ten hold about 12%. Sequencing input: PBMCs. Receptor source: a middle-aged woman in good health. Some clones in this sample may be carry-over from other donors' samples. Each CDR3 is given with its conserved first and last residue. The D gene is left open where the match is weak. Clone size is stated in some rows and not others, as once, few, many or a class when expanded.

CDR3 protein: CAWSVSGIETQYF
CDR3 DNA: TGTGCCTGGAGTGTGAGCGGCATCGAGACCCAGTACTTC
D gene: NA
J gene: TRBJ2-5
CDR3 length: 13
clone size: NA
V gene: TRBV30

CDR3 protein: CAIRGVSGEQFF
CDR3 DNA: TGTGCCATCAGAGGGGTTAGTGGCGAGCAGTTCTTC
D gene: NA
J gene: TRBJ2-1
CDR3 length: 12
clone size: NA
V gene: TRBV10-3

CDR3 protein: CASSPSGDGYNEQFF
CDR3 DNA: TGTGCCAGCAGCCCGTCTGGGGACGGGTACAATGAGCAGTTCTTC
D gene: NA
J gene: TRBJ2-1
CDR3 length: 15
clone size: NA
V gene: TRBV28

CDR3 protein: CASSATGTGGQPQHF
CDR3 DNA: TGCGCCAGCAGCGCCACCGGGACAGGGGGTCAGCCCCAGCATTTT
D gene: TRBD1
J gene: TRBJ1-5
CDR3 length: 15
clone size: NA
V gene: TRBV4-1

CDR3 protein: CASGENNYGYTF
CDR3 DNA: TGTGCCTCCGGGGAAAATAACTATGGCTACACCTTC
D gene: NA
J gene: TRBJ1-2
CDR3 length: 12
clone size: NA
V gene: TRBV10-3

CDR3 protein: CASMIWGLGPDEQYF
CDR3 DNA: TGCGCCAGCATGATCTGGGGATTGGGTCCCGACGAGCAGTACTTC
D gene: NA
J gene: TRBJ2-7
CDR3 length: 15
clone size: NA
V gene: TRBV5-1

CDR3 protein: CASSVGPRETDTQYF
CDR3 DNA: TGTGCCAGCAGCGTAGGACCAAGGGAAACAGATACGCAGTATTTT
D gene: NA
J gene: TRBJ2-3
CDR3 length: 15
clone size: NA
V gene: TRBV9

CDR3 protein: CASSLAGKDNEQFF
CDR3 DNA: TGTGCCAGCAGTTTGGCAGGGAAGGACAATGAGCAGTTCTTC
D gene: NA
J gene: TRBJ2-1
CDR3 length: 14
clone size: NA
V gene: TRBV28

CDR3 protein: CASSPSGTVLYEQYF
CDR3 DNA: TGTGCCAGCTCACCTTCCGGGACAGTCCTCTACGAGCAGTACTTC
D gene: TRBD1
J gene: TRBJ2-7
CDR3 length: 15
clone size: NA
V gene: TRBV18

CDR3 protein: CASSRRDFPSTDTQYF
CDR3 DNA: TGTGCCAGCTCACGCCGGGACTTCCCTAGCACAGATACGCAGTATTTT
D gene: NA
J gene: TRBJ2-3
CDR3 length: 16
clone size: once
V gene: TRBV18

CDR3 protein: CASSEAAGMGEQYF
CDR3 DNA: TGTGCCAGCAGTGAAGCTGCCGGGATGGGCGAGCAGTACTTC
D gene: NA
J gene: TRBJ2-7
CDR3 length: 14
clone size: NA
V gene: TRBV2

CDR3 protein: CASSLTSGSSDTQYF
CDR3 DNA: TGTGCCAGCAGTCTGACTAGCGGGAGCTCAGATACGCAGTATTTT
D gene: TRBD2
J gene: TRBJ2-3
CDR3 length: 15
clone size: NA
V gene: TRBV6-4

CDR3 protein: CASSLPSGGLRGEQYF
CDR3 DNA: TGTGCCAGCAGTTTGCCCAGCGGGGGCCTCAGAGGCGAGCAGTACTTC
D gene: TRBD2
J gene: TRBJ2-7
CDR3 length: 16
clone size: NA
V gene: TRBV28

CDR3 protein: CASSVQSGEADTQYF
CDR3 DNA: TGTGCCAGCAGTGTTCAAAGCGGGGAAGCAGATACGCAGTATTTT
D gene: TRBD2
J gene: TRBJ2-3
CDR3 length: 15
clone size: few
V gene: TRBV6-4

CDR3 protein: CASSLEFYEQYF
CDR3 DNA: TGTGCCAGCAGCTTAGAGTTCTACGAGCAGTACTTC
D gene: NA
J gene: TRBJ2-7
CDR3 length: 12
clone size: NA
V gene: TRBV7-9

CDR3 protein: CASSPPRVDNYGYTF
CDR3 DNA: TGTGCCAGCAGCCCTCCCAGGGTTGACAACTATGGCTACACCTTC
D gene: NA
J gene: TRBJ1-2
CDR3 length: 15
clone size: NA
V gene: TRBV14

CDR3 protein: CASSPLAGGLVEQFF
CDR3 DNA: TGTGCCAGCAGCCCTCTAGCGGGAGGTCTGGTTGAGCAGTTCTTC
D gene: TRBD2
J gene: TRBJ2-1
CDR3 length: 15
clone size: NA
V gene: TRBV11-2

CDR3 protein: CASEVRGADTQYF
CDR3 DNA: TGTGCCAGCGAGGTGAGGGGCGCAGATACGCAGTATTTT
D gene: NA
J gene: TRBJ2-3
CDR3 length: 13
clone size: NA
V gene: TRBV7-9

CDR3 protein: CASSQETGSDTEAFF
CDR3 DNA: TGCGCCAGCAGCCAAGAGACAGGGTCGGACACTGAAGCTTTCTTT
D gene: TRBD1
J gene: TRBJ1-1
CDR3 length: 15
clone size: NA
V gene: TRBV4-3

CDR3 protein: CASSEASGTGELFF
CDR3 DNA: TGTGCCAGCAGTGAAGCGTCCGGAACCGGGGAGCTGTTTTTT
D gene: NA
J gene: TRBJ2-2
CDR3 length: 14
clone size: once
V gene: TRBV2

CDR3 protein: CASSPDRDGGYTF
CDR3 DNA: TGTGCCAGCAGCCCGGACAGGGACGGAGGCTACACCTTC
D gene: TRBD1
J gene: TRBJ1-2
CDR3 length: 13
clone size: NA
V gene: TRBV7-2

CDR3 protein: CASSPGGGTLEAFF
CDR3 DNA: TGTGCCAGCAGCCCCGGGGGGGGTACCCTTGAAGCTTTCTTT
D gene: NA
J gene: TRBJ1-1
CDR3 length: 14
clone size: NA
V gene: TRBV28

CDR3 protein: CASSLQGRYTF
CDR3 DNA: TGTGCCAGCAGCTTACAAGGGCGCTACACCTTC
D gene: NA
J gene: TRBJ1-2
CDR3 length: 11
clone size: NA
V gene: TRBV7-9

CDR3 protein: CASSEATGTSGARTQYF
CDR3 DNA: TGTGCCAGCAGTGAAGCGACCGGTACTAGCGGGGCGAGGACCCAGTACTTC
D gene: TRBD2
J gene: TRBJ2-5
CDR3 length: 17
clone size: NA
V gene: TRBV2

CDR3 protein: CASSLAVLGELFF
CDR3 DNA: TGTGCCAGCAGTTTAGCGGTACTCGGGGAGCTGTTTTTT
D gene: NA
J gene: TRBJ2-2
CDR3 length: 13
clone size: NA
V gene: TRBV28

CDR3 protein: CASSWGTEAFF
CDR3 DNA: TGTGCCAGCAGTTGGGGCACCGAAGCTTTCTTT
D gene: NA
J gene: TRBJ1-1
CDR3 length: 11
clone size: NA
V gene: TRBV7-9

CDR3 protein: CAIGQGGHEQYF
CDR3 DNA: TGTGCCATCGGCCAGGGGGGCCACGAGCAGTACTTC
D gene: NA
J gene: TRBJ2-7
CDR3 length: 12
clone size: NA
V gene: TRBV10-3

CDR3 protein: CAISRDRGVEEKLFF
CDR3 DNA: TGTGCCATCAGCCGGGACAGGGGGGTGGAGGAAAAACTGTTTTTT
D gene: TRBD1
J gene: TRBJ1-4
CDR3 length: 15
clone size: NA
V gene: TRBV10-3

CDR3 protein: CASSLGQGSTDTQYF
CDR3 DNA: TGTGCCAGCAGCTTGGGGCAGGGCTCTACAGATACGCAGTATTTT
D gene: NA
J gene: TRBJ2-3
CDR3 length: 15
clone size: NA
V gene: TRBV5-6

CDR3 protein: CASSEGGASGYEQYF
CDR3 DNA: TGTGCCAGCAGTGAAGGCGGGGCTAGCGGCTACGAGCAGTACTTC
D gene: TRBD2
J gene: TRBJ2-7
CDR3 length: 15
clone size: NA
V gene: TRBV6-1

CDR3 protein: CASRPRSAGGMDEQFF
CDR3 DNA: TGTGCCAGCAGACCCCGATCGGCGGGAGGGATGGATGAGCAGTTCTTC
D gene: TRBD2
J gene: TRBJ2-1
CDR3 length: 16
clone size: NA
V gene: TRBV7-8

CDR3 protein: CASRFGTVTGELFF
CDR3 DNA: TGTGCCAGCAGATTCGGGACAGTCACCGGGGAGCTGTTTTTT
D gene: TRBD1
J gene: TRBJ2-2
CDR3 length: 14
clone size: NA
V gene: TRBV6-6

CDR3 protein: CASSQLDGGYNEQFF
CDR3 DNA: TGTGCCAGCAGCCAATTAGACGGGGGGTACAATGAGCAGTTCTTC
D gene: TRBD2
J gene: TRBJ2-1
CDR3 length: 15
clone size: NA
V gene: TRBV4-2

CDR3 protein: CASSLRLAGDGGEQYF
CDR3 DNA: TGTGCCAGCAGCTTGCGACTAGCGGGAGATGGAGGCGAGCAGTACTTC
D gene: TRBD2
J gene: TRBJ2-7
CDR3 length: 16
clone size: NA
V gene: TRBV5-6

CDR3 protein: CASARLAGGLDEQYF
CDR3 DNA: TGTGCCAGCGCCCGACTAGCGGGAGGGTTGGACGAGCAGTACTTC
D gene: TRBD2
J gene: TRBJ2-7
CDR3 length: 15
clone size: NA
V gene: TRBV18

CDR3 protein: CASSEYGSGTRDTQYF
CDR3 DNA: TGCGCCAGCAGTGAGTATGGTAGCGGGACGAGAGATACGCAGTATTTT
D gene: TRBD2
J gene: TRBJ2-3
CDR3 length: 16
clone size: NA
V gene: TRBV10-2

CDR3 protein: CASTPNLGGENTEAFF
CDR3 DNA: TGTGCCAGCACCCCGAACCTAGGAGGTGAGAACACTGAAGCTTTCTTT
D gene: NA
J gene: TRBJ1-1
CDR3 length: 16
clone size: NA
V gene: TRBV25-1

CDR3 protein: CASSPQDRVWEKLFF
CDR3 DNA: TGTGCCAGCAGTCCCCAGGACAGGGTGTGGGAAAAACTGTTTTTT
D gene: TRBD1
J gene: TRBJ1-4
CDR3 length: 15
clone size: NA
V gene: TRBV28

CDR3 protein: CASSRPGAGADEQFF
CDR3 DNA: TGCGCCAGCAGCCGCCCGGGGGCCGGGGCGGATGAGCAGTTCTTC
D gene: NA
J gene: TRBJ2-1
CDR3 length: 15
clone size: NA
V gene: TRBV5-1

CDR3 protein: CASTSLAGGQETQYF
CDR3 DNA: TGTGCCAGCACCTCACTAGCGGGAGGACAAGAGACCCAGTACTTC
D gene: TRBD2
J gene: TRBJ2-5
CDR3 length: 15
clone size: NA
V gene: TRBV28

CDR3 protein: CASSPRGRSNTGELFF
CDR3 DNA: TGTGCCAGCTCACCACGGGGCAGATCGAACACCGGGGAGCTGTTTTTT
D gene: NA
J gene: TRBJ2-2
CDR3 length: 16
clone size: NA
V gene: TRBV18

CDR3 protein: CASRDREYNEQFF
CDR3 DNA: TGTGCCAGCAGAGACAGGGAATACAATGAGCAGTTCTTC
D gene: TRBD1
J gene: TRBJ2-1
CDR3 length: 13
clone size: once
V gene: TRBV28

CDR3 protein: CASSVQGLAANEQFF
CDR3 DNA: TGTGCCAGCAGTGTTCAGGGACTAGCGGCCAATGAGCAGTTCTTC
D gene: TRBD2
J gene: TRBJ2-1
CDR3 length: 15
clone size: NA
V gene: TRBV6-4

CDR3 protein: CASSVEDPSLDTQYF
CDR3 DNA: TGTGCCAGCAGCGTAGAAGACCCGTCTTTGGATACGCAGTATTTT
D gene: NA
J gene: TRBJ2-3
CDR3 length: 15
clone size: NA
V gene: TRBV9

CDR3 protein: CASSHPLRAENTQYF
CDR3 DNA: TGCGCCAGCAGCCACCCTCTTCGGGCAGAGAATACGCAGTATTTT
D gene: NA
J gene: TRBJ2-3
CDR3 length: 15
clone size: NA
V gene: TRBV4-1

CDR3 protein: CASSHQDRTPLVSGNTIYF
CDR3 DNA: TGTGCCAGCAGCCACCAGGACAGAACCCCTCTCGTCTCTGGAAACACCATATATTTT
D gene: NA
J gene: TRBJ1-3
CDR3 length: 19
clone size: NA
V gene: TRBV5-6